The TCR beta chain described here comes from a study of T cell responses to AZD1222 COVID-19 vaccine. The method was immunoSEQ multiplex PCR; TCRdb's version includes in-frame clones alone and lacks a portion of them. The sample carries 100,000 to 150,000 clones, roughly 89% recorded once. The V end lost 3 bases, the J end lost 7 bases, and 14 bases lay between the germline ends. The CDR3 is 14 amino acids. CDR1 and CDR2 from the germline V gene are KGHDR and SFDVKD. The input for sequencing was peripheral blood, taken on day 0 of MenACWY control vaccination. The genes are TRBV24-1 and TRBJ1-1; weak D call: TRBD1 (5 bases). The receptor was isolated from an adult in good health. The CDR3 region is CATSDPNDSDEAFF. In DNA form, the CDR3 reads TGTGCCACCAGTGATCCCAACGACAGCGATGAAGCTTTCTTT.